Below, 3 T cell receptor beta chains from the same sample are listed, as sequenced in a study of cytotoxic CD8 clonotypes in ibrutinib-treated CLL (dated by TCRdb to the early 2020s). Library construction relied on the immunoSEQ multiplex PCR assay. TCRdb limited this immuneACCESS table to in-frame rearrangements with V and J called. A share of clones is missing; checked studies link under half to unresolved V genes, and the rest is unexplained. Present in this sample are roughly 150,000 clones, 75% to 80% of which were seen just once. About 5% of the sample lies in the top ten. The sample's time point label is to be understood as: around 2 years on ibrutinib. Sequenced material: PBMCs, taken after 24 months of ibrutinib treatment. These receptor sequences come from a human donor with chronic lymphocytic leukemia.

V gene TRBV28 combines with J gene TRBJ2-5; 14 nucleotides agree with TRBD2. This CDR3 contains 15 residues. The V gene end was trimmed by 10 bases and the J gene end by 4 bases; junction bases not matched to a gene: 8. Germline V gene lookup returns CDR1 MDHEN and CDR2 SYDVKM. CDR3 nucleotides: TGTGCCACCAGCATGGGACTAGCGGGGGTAGAGACCCAGTACTTC. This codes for CATSMGLAGVETQYF. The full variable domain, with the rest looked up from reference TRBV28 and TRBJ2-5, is DVKVTQSSRYLVKRTGEKVFLECVQDMDHENMFWYRQDPGLGLRLIYFSYDVKMKEKGDIPEGYSVSREKKERFSLILESASTNQTSMYLCATSMGLAGVETQYFGPGTRLLVL.

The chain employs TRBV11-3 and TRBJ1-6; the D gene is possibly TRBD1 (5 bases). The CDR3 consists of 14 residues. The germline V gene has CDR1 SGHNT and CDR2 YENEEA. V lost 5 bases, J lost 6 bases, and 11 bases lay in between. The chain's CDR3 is CASSTDSSNSPLHF. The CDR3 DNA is TGTGCCAGCAGCACCGACAGCAGTAATTCACCCCTCCACTTT.

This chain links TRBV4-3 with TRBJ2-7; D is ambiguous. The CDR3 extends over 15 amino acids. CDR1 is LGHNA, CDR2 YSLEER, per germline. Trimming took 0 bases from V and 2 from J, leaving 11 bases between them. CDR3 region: CASSQEWRLAYEQYF. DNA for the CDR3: TGCGCCAGCAGCCAAGAGTGGAGACTCGCCTACGAGCAGTACTTC.